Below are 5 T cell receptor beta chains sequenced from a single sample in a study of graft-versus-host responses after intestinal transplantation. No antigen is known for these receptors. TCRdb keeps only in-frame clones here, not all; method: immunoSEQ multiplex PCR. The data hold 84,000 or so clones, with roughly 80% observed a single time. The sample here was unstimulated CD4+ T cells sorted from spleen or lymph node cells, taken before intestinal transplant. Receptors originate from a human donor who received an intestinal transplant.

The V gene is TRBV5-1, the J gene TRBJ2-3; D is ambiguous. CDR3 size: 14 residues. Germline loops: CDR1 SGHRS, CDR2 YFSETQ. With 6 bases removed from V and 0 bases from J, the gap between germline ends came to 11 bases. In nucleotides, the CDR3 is TGCGCCAGCACGTCTTATCCTAGCACAGATACGCAGTATTTT. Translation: CASTSYPSTDTQYF. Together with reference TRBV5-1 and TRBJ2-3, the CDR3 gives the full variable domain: KAGVTQTPRYLIKTRGQQVTLSCSPISGHRSVSWYQQTPGQGLQFLFEYFSETQRNKGNFPGRFSGRQFSNSRSEMNVSTLELGDSALYLCASTSYPSTDTQYFGPGTRLTVL.

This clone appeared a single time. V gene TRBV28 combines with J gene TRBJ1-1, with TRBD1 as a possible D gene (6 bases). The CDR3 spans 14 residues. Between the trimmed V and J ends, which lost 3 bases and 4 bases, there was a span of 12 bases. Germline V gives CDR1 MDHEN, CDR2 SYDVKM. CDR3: CASSLGATGTEAFF. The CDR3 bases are TGTGCCAGCAGTTTGGGAGCGACAGGCACTGAAGCTTTCTTT.

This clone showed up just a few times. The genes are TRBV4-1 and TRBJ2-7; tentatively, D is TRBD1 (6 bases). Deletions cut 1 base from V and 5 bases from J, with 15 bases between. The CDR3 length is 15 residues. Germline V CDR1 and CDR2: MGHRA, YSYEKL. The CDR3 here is CASSQGFAQGNEQYF. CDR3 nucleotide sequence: TGCGCCAGCAGCCAAGGCTTCGCACAGGGTAACGAGCAGTACTTC.

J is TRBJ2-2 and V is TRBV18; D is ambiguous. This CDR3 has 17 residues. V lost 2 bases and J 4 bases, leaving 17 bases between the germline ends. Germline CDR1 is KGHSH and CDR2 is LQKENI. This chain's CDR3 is CASSPKNPVAGTGELFF. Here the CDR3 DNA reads TGTGCCAGCTCACCAAAGAACCCGGTTGCCGGCACCGGGGAGCTGTTTTTT.

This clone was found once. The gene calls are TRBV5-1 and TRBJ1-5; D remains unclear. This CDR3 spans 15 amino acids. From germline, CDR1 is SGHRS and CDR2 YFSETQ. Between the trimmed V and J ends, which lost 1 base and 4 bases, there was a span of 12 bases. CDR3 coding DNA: TGCGCCAGCAGCTTGTATGTCGGAGAAAATCAGCCCCAGCATTTT. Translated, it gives CASSLYVGENQPQHF.